A selection of T cell receptor beta chains follows, all from one sample in a study of regulatory T cells in long-lasting Graves disease. TCRdb redid the calling of the multiplex PCR reads with MiXCR, one entry per CDR3 protein. The sample holds around 460,000 distinct CDR3 sequences, 14% seen once. The data were also submitted as part of a second study, on T cells in Graves' hyperthyroidism and ophthalmopathy.

This specimen was peripheral blood mononuclear cells (PBMCs), taken at new diagnosis, from a patient treated with antithyroid drugs. Receptors were obtained from a woman in her 50s with Graves disease. Both conserved end residues are part of each CDR3. A D gene is named only where the DNA matches it firmly. The size field is filled for only some rows; it gives once, few, many or a size class.

>TRBJ2-2|many|TRBV3-1|NA
CASSHQDRNTGELFF
TGTGCCAGCAGCCACCAGGACAGGAACACCGGGGAGCTGTTTTTT
>TRBJ2-5|NA|TRBV4-1|TRBD2
CASSPRVAGGPRETQYF
TGCGCCAGCAGCCCGCGGGTAGCGGGAGGGCCGAGGGAGACCCAGTACTTC
>TRBJ1-1|NA|TRBV30|NA
CAYTAGPNTEAFF
TGTGCCTATACCGCGGGGCCCAACACTGAAGCTTTCTTT
>TRBJ2-2|many|TRBV3-1|TRBD2
CASRLSGANTGELFF
TGTGCCAGCCGACTTAGCGGGGCGAACACCGGGGAGCTGTTTTTT
>TRBJ1-2|many|TRBV2|NA
CASSVGQGHGYTF
TGTGCCAGCAGTGTGGGGCAGGGTCATGGCTACACCTTC
>TRBJ2-7|many|TRBV28|NA
CASSLAGRDEQYF
TGTGCCAGCAGTTTAGCGGGAAGAGATGAGCAGTACTTC
>TRBJ1-4|few|TRBV20-1|NA
CSALRTANEKLFF
TGCAGTGCCCTCCGGACAGCTAATGAAAAACTGTTTTTT
>TRBJ2-1|many|TRBV7-6|TRBD2
CASSLETSGRASYNEQFF
TGTGCCAGCAGCTTAGAAACTAGCGGGAGGGCCTCATACAATGAGCAGTTCTTC
>TRBJ2-7|NA|TRBV19|TRBD2
CASMRVLAGGAYEQYF
TGTGCCAGTATGCGCGTGCTAGCGGGAGGGGCCTACGAGCAGTACTTC
>TRBJ2-2|NA|TRBV27|NA
CASSLWWGADTGELFF
TGTGCCAGCAGTTTATGGTGGGGGGCTGACACCGGGGAGCTGTTTTTT
>TRBJ2-5|NA|TRBV30|NA
CAWSVRRGNLDEQYF
TGTGCCTGGAGTGTGAGGCGCGGGAACCTCGATGAGCAGTACTTC
>TRBJ2-4|NA|TRBV7-9|NA
CASSLVGTGVVKNIQYF
TGTGCCAGCAGCTTAGTAGGGACTGGGGTTGTCAAAAACATTCAGTACTTC
>TRBJ2-3|NA|TRBV4-1|TRBD2
CASSQGGTSIGTDTQYF
TGCGCCAGCAGCCAAGGTGGGACTAGCATTGGCACAGATACGCAGTATTTT
>TRBJ2-1|many|TRBV20-1|TRBD2
CSEWGLAGDHEQFF
TGCAGTGAATGGGGACTAGCGGGAGATCATGAGCAGTTCTTC
>TRBJ1-5|few|TRBV14|NA
CASSQEENQPQHF
TGTGCCAGCAGCCAAGAAGAGAATCAGCCCCAGCATTTT
>TRBJ2-7|NA|TRBV5-6|TRBD1
CASSPGQADSYEQYF
TGTGCCAGCAGCCCCGGACAGGCCGATTCCTACGAGCAGTACTTC
>TRBJ2-7|NA|TRBV6-1|NA
CASTPGVAAGLYEQYF
TGTGCCAGCACCCCCGGGGTAGCGGCCGGCTTATACGAGCAGTACTTC
>TRBJ2-2|few|TRBV5-1|NA
CASSSGRAMNTGELFF
TGCGCCAGCAGCTCGGGCCGAGCAATGAACACCGGGGAGCTGTTTTTT
>TRBJ1-5|NA|TRBV28|NA
CASSLVWPGPEKEDQPQHF
TGTGCCAGCAGTTTGGTATGGCCGGGACCAGAGAAAGAGGATCAGCCCCAGCATTTT
>TRBJ1-4|many|TRBV28|TRBD1
CAIGQETTNEKLFF
TGTGCCATAGGACAGGAGACAACTAATGAAAAACTGTTTTTT
>TRBJ2-2|few|TRBV18|NA
CASSLQEGVLGLNTGELFF
TGTGCCAGCTCACTCCAGGAAGGCGTGCTAGGGCTGAACACCGGGGAGCTGTTTTTT
>TRBJ2-3|few|TRBV28|NA
CASSVESRTDTQYF
TGTGCCAGCAGCGTGGAGTCCCGCACAGATACGCAGTATTTT
>TRBJ1-3|few|TRBV7-9|NA
CASSYGGPNSGNTIYF
TGTGCCAGCAGCTACGGGGGACCAAACTCTGGAAACACCATATATTTT
>TRBJ2-1|NA|TRBV27|TRBD1
CASSTGTGLNEQFF
TGTGCCAGCAGTACCGGGACAGGTTTAAATGAGCAGTTCTTC
>TRBJ1-1|few|TRBV5-1|NA
CASSLDSSAAFF
TGCGCCAGCAGCCTGGACTCTTCGGCAGCTTTCTTT
>TRBJ2-7|few|TRBV9|TRBD2
CASSVASSGVYEQYF
TGTGCCAGCAGCGTAGCGTCTAGCGGGGTCTACGAGCAGTACTTC
>TRBJ2-2|NA|TRBV10-1|NA
CASNRNANTGELLF
TGCGCCAGCAATCGAAACGCGAACACCGGGGAGCTGCTTTTT
>TRBJ2-1|many|TRBV28|TRBD2
CANSLWGSGNNEQFF
TGTGCCAACAGTTTATGGGGTAGCGGGAACAATGAGCAGTTCTTC
>TRBJ2-7|NA|TRBV7-9|NA
CASSLSSLVDEQYF
TGTGCCAGCAGCTTAAGTTCACTAGTAGATGAGCAGTACTTC
>TRBJ2-1|many|TRBV4-1|TRBD2
CASSRHASGSYNEQFF
TGCGCCAGCAGCCGCCATGCTAGCGGATCCTACAATGAGCAGTTCTTC
>TRBJ2-3|many|TRBV12-3/TRBV12-4|TRBD2
CASSRGLVADTQYF
TGTGCCAGCAGTCGAGGACTAGTCGCAGATACGCAGTATTTT
>TRBJ2-6|many|TRBV10-3|TRBD2
CAISESATSGPSSGANVLTF
TGTGCCATCAGTGAGTCCGCGACTAGCGGGCCTTCCTCTGGGGCCAACGTCCTGACTTTC
>TRBJ1-3|few|TRBV6-5|NA
CASSYDRSSGNTIYF
TGTGCCAGCAGTTACGACAGATCCTCTGGAAACACCATATATTTT
>TRBJ2-5|NA|TRBV7-2|NA
CVSSFGSSGETQYF
TGTGTCAGCAGCTTTGGCTCCAGTGGGGAGACCCAGTACTTC
>TRBJ2-3|few|TRBV5-1|NA
CASGIEMGGTDTQYF
TGCGCCAGCGGCATAGAGATGGGCGGCACAGATACGCAGTATTTT
>TRBJ2-7|NA|TRBV5-5|NA
CASSLGAGTYLYEQYF
TGTGCCAGCAGCCTCGGGGCAGGGACTTACTTGTACGAGCAGTACTTC
>TRBJ1-3|many|TRBV12-3/TRBV12-4|NA
CASSPQRVLSGNTIYF
TGTGCCAGCAGTCCCCAGCGAGTACTCTCTGGAAACACCATATATTTT
>TRBJ2-6|NA|TRBV16|NA
CASSQSLPGSGANVLTF
TGTGCCAGCAGCCAATCGCTACCGGGCTCTGGGGCCAACGTCCTGACTTTC
>TRBJ2-7|many|TRBV29-1|NA
CSVRGLRGGDEQYF
TGCAGCGTGAGAGGGCTCCGGGGCGGGGACGAGCAGTACTTC
>TRBJ1-1|NA|TRBV7-9|NA
CASSLWMDAFF
TGTGCCAGCAGCTTATGGATGGATGCTTTCTTT
>TRBJ2-3|few|TRBV9|TRBD2
CASSVGPSGSTDTQYF
TGTGCCAGCAGCGTAGGCCCTAGCGGGAGTACAGATACGCAGTATTTT
>TRBJ1-2|few|TRBV3-1|TRBD1
CASSQGQGKGYTF
TGTGCCAGCAGCCAAGGACAGGGGAAGGGCTACACCTTC
>TRBJ2-7|few|TRBV11-1|NA
CASSLGQIYEQYF
TGTGCCAGCAGCTTAGGGCAGATCTACGAGCAGTACTTC
>TRBJ2-5|many|TRBV29-1|NA
CSVAGAEGETQYF
TGCAGCGTTGCGGGGGCTGAGGGAGAGACCCAGTACTTC
>TRBJ1-5|few|TRBV19|TRBD1
CASSTQDRRNQPQHF
TGTGCCAGTAGTACCCAGGACAGGAGGAATCAGCCCCAGCATTTT
>TRBJ1-1|many|TRBV30|NA
CAWRLGPTVPMNTEAFF
TGTGCCTGGAGACTGGGACCTACCGTCCCGATGAACACTGAAGCTTTCTTT
>TRBJ2-3|many|TRBV20-1|TRBD2
CSARETSADTQYF
TGCAGTGCTAGAGAAACTAGCGCAGATACGCAGTATTTT
>TRBJ2-7|many|TRBV7-3|TRBD2
CASSDGTSGRIEQYF
TGTGCCAGCAGCGACGGGACTAGCGGGAGGATCGAGCAGTACTTC
>TRBJ1-2|many|TRBV30|NA
CAWSVLGGYTF
TGTGCCTGGAGTGTCTTGGGTGGCTACACCTTC
>TRBJ1-5|many|TRBV3-1|NA
CASSQAGGEQPQHF
TGTGCCAGCAGCCAAGCGGGAGGCGAACAGCCCCAGCATTTT
>TRBJ2-2|few|TRBV10-3|TRBD2
CAISERGLAGDSGELFF
TGTGCCATCAGTGAACGAGGACTAGCGGGAGATTCCGGGGAGCTGTTTTTT
>TRBJ1-3|NA|TRBV20-1|NA
CSARELEVFGNTIYF
TGCAGTGCTAGAGAGCTCGAGGTCTTTGGAAACACCATATATTTT
>TRBJ1-5|NA|TRBV19|NA
CASGQPQHF
TGTGCCAGTGGACAGCCCCAGCATTTT
>TRBJ2-2|NA|TRBV19|NA
CASSIGHGTGELFF
TGTGCCAGTAGTATTGGCCATGGGACCGGGGAGCTGTTTTTT
>TRBJ1-5|many|TRBV3-1|NA
CASSQGWQALNQPQHF
TGTGCCAGCAGCCAAGGTTGGCAGGCCCTCAATCAGCCCCAGCATTTT
>TRBJ2-1|many|TRBV11-2|NA
CASSLVESSYNEQFF
TGTGCCAGCAGCTTAGTGGAGAGCTCCTACAATGAGCAGTTCTTC
>TRBJ1-2|few|TRBV6-4|TRBD1
CASSEHRTGRQYGYTF
TGTGCCAGCAGTGAACATCGGACAGGGCGACAGTATGGCTACACCTTC
>TRBJ2-2|few|TRBV9|NA
CASSVVPGYTGELFF
TGTGCCAGCAGCGTAGTCCCGGGGTACACCGGGGAGCTGTTTTTT
>TRBJ2-1|many|TRBV5-1|NA
CASRLDNEQFF
TGCGCCAGCAGACTAGACAATGAGCAGTTCTTC